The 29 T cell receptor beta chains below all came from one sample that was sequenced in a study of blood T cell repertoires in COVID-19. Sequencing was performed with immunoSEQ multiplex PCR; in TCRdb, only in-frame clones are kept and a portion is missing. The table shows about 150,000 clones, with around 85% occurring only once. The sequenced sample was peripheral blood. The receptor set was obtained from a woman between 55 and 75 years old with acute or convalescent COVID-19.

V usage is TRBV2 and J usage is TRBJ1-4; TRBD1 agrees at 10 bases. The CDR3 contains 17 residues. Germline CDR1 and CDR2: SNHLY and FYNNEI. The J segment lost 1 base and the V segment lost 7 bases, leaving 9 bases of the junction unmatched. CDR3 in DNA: TGTGCCAGCAAGAAAGGGACAGGGGTTAGAACTAATGAAAAACTGTTTTTT. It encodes CASKKGTGVRTNEKLFF.

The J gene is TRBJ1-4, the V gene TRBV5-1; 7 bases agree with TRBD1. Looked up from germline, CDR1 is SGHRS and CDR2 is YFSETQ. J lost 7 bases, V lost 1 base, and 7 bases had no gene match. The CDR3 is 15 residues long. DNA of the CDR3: TGCGCCAGCAGCTTGAACATACAGGGGAGTGAAAAACTGTTTTTT. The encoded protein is CASSLNIQGSEKLFF.

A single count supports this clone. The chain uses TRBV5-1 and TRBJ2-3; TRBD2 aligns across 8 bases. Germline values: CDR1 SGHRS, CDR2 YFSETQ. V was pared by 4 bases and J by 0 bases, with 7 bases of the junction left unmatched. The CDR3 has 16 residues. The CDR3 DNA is TGCGCCAGCAGCCCGGCCTTAGCGGGGAGCACAGATACGCAGTATTTT. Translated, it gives CASSPALAGSTDTQYF.

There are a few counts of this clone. Here the CDR3 reads CASSPKKRPNTGELFF. The CDR3 DNA reads TGTGCCAGCAGCCCTAAGAAGCGCCCGAACACCGGGGAGCTGTTTTTT. This chain links TRBV6-2 or TRBV6-3 with TRBJ2-2; no firm D call. Germline V gives CDR1 MNHEY, CDR2 SVGEGT. The CDR3 is 16 residues long. The V gene lost 6 bases and the J gene lost 0 bases, with 14 bases spanning the gap.

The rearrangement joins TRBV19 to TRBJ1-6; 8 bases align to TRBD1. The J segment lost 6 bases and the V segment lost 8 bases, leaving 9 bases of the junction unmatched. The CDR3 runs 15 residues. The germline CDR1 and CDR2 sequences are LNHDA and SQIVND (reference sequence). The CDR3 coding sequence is TGTGCCAGTGGCTATAACAGGGGGATTAATTCACCCCTCCACTTT. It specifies CASGYNRGINSPLHF.

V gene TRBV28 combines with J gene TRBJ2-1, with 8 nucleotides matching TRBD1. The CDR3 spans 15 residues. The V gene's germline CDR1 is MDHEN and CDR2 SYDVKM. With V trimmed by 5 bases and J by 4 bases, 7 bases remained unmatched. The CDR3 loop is CASSVRGLGYNEQFF. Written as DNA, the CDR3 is TGTGCCAGCAGTGTCAGGGGGCTGGGATACAATGAGCAGTTCTTC.

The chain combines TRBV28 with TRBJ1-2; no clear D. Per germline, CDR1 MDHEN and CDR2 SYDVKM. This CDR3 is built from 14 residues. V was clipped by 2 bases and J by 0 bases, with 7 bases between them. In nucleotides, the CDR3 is TGTGCCAGCAGTTTAAGAACAGCTAACTATGGCTACACCTTC. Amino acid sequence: CASSLRTANYGYTF.

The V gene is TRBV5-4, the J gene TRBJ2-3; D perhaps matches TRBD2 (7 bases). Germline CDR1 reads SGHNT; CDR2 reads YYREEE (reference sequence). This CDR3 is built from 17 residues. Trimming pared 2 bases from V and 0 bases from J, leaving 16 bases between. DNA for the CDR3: TGTGCCAGCAGCTTAGGGGGGGGCCTCGCTAGCACAGATACGCAGTATTTT. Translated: CASSLGGGLASTDTQYF. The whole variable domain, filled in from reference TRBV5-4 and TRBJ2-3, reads ETGVTQSPTHLIKTRGQQVTLRCSSQSGHNTVSWYQQALGQGPQFIFQYYREEENGRGNFPPRFSGLQFPNYSSELNVNALELDDSALYLCASSLGGGLASTDTQYFGPGTRLTVL.

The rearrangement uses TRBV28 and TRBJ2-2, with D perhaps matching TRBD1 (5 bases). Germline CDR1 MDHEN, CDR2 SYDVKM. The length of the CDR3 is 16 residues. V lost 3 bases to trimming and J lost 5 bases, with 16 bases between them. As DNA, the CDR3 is TGTGCCAGCAGTTTGGTGGGGCCATTGGTGACCGGGGAGCTGTTTTTT. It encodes CASSLVGPLVTGELFF. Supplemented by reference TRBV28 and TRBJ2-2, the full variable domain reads DVKVTQSSRYLVKRTGEKVFLECVQDMDHENMFWYRQDPGLGLRLIYFSYDVKMKEKGDIPEGYSVSREKKERFSLILESASTNQTSMYLCASSLVGPLVTGELFFGEGSRLTVL.

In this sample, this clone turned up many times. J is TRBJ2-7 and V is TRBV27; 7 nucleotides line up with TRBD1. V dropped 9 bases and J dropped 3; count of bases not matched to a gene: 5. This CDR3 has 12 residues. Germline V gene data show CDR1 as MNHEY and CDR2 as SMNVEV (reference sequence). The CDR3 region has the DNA TGTGCCAGTGGGGACAGCCACTACGAGCAGTACTTC. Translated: CASGDSHYEQYF.

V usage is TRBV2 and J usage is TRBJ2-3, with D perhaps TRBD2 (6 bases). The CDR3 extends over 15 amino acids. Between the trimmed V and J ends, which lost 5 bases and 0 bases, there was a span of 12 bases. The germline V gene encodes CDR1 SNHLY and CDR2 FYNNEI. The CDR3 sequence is CASSLGLQSTDTQYF. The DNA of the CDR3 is TGTGCCAGCAGTTTAGGACTACAGAGCACAGATACGCAGTATTTT. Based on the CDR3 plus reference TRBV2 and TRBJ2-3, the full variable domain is EPEVTQTPSHQVTQMGQEVILRCVPISNHLYFYWYRQILGQKVEFLVSFYNNEISEKSEIFDDQFSVERPDGSNFTLKIRSTKLEDSAMYFCASSLGLQSTDTQYFGPGTRLTVL.

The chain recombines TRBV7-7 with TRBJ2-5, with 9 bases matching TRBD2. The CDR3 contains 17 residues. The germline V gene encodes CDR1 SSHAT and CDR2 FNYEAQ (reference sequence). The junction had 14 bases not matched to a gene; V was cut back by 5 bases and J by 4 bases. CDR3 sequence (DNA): TGTGCCAGCAGCCACCCCTCGGGGCGGGGGGGCGTAGAGACCCAGTACTTC. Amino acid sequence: CASSHPSGRGGVETQYF.

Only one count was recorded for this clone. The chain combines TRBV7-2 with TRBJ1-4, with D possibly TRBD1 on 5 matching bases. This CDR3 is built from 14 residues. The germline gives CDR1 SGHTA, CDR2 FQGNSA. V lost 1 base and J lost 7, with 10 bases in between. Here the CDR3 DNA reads TGTGCCAGCAGCTTAGGGGGACTGGGTGAAAAACTGTTTTTT. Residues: CASSLGGLGEKLFF.

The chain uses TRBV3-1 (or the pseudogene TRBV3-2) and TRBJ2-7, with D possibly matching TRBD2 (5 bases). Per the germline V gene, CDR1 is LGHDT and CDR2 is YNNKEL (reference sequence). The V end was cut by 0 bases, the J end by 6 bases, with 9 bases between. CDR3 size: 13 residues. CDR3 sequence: CASSQDTGFEQYF. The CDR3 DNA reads TGTGCCAGCAGCCAAGATACGGGGTTCGAGCAGTACTTC.

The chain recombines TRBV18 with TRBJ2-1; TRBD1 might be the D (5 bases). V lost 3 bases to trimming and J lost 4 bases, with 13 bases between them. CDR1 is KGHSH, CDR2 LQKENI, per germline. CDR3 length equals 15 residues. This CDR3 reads CASSPRARAYNEQFF. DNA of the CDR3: TGTGCCAGCTCACCCAGGGCAAGGGCGTACAATGAGCAGTTCTTC.

This chain's CDR3 is CASSPTPGQVGNTIYF. The CDR3 DNA is TGTGCCAGCAGCCCAACTCCGGGACAGGTGGGAAACACCATATATTTT. The chain is built from TRBV4-2 and TRBJ1-3; 8 bases match TRBD1. The germline gives CDR1 LGHNA, CDR2 YNFKEQ. V shed 4 bases and J 4 bases; nucleotides not matched to a gene: 9. This CDR3 comprises 16 residues.

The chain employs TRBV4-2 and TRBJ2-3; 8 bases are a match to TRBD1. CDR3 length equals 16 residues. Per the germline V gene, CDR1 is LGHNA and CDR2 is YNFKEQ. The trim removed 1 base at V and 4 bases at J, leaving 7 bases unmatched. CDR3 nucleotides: TGTGCCAGCAGCCAAGGAACAGGGGGGACTGCAGATACGCAGTATTTT. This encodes CASSQGTGGTADTQYF.

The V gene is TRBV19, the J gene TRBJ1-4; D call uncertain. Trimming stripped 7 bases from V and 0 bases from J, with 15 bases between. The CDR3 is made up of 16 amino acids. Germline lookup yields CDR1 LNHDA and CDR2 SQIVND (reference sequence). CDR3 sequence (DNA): TGTGCCAGTACCCAGTGGGGAGCCGCAACTAATGAAAAACTGTTTTTT. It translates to CASTQWGAATNEKLFF.

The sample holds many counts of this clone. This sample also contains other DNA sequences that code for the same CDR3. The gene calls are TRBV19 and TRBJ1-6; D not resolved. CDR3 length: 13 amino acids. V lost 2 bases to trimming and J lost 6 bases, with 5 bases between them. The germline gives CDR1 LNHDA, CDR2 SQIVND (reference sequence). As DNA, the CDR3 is TGTGCCAGTAGTATAACGGGTAATTCACCCCTCCACTTT. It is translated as CASSITGNSPLHF. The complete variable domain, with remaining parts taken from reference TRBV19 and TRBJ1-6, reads DGGITQSPKYLFRKEGQNVTLSCEQNLNHDAMYWYRQDPGQGLRLIYYSQIVNDFQKGDIAEGYSVSREKKESFPLTVTSAQKNPTAFYLCASSITGNSPLHFGNGTRLTVT.

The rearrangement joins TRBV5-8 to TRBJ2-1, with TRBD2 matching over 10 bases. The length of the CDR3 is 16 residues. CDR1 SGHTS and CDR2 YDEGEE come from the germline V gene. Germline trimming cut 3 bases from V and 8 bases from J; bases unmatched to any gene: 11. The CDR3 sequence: CASSSDGSGGRDEQFF. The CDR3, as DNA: TGTGCCAGCAGCTCCGACGGTAGCGGGGGGCGGGATGAGCAGTTCTTC.

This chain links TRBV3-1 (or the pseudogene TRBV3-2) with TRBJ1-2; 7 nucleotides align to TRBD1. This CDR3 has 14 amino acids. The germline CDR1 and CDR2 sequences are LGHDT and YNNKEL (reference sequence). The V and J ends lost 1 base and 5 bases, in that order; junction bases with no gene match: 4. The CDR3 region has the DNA TGTGCCAGCAGCCAAGTGGTGACAGGGTATGGCTACACCTTC. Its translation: CASSQVVTGYGYTF.

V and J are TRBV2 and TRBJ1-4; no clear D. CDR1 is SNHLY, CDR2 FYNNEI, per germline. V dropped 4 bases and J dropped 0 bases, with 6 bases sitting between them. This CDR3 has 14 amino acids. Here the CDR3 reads CASSGPTTNEKLFF. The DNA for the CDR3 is TGTGCCAGCAGTGGTCCCACAACTAATGAAAAACTGTTTTTT.

CDR3 amino acids: CASSQMTGDLQETQYF. The CDR3 DNA is TGTGCCAGCTCACAGATGACGGGGGACCTCCAAGAGACCCAGTACTTC. The rearrangement uses TRBV18 and TRBJ2-5, with a tentative D call TRBD2 (6 bases). CDR1 and CDR2 from the germline V gene are KGHSH and LQKENI. CDR3 length equals 16 residues. Trimming removed 4 bases from V and 1 base from J, with 16 bases in between.

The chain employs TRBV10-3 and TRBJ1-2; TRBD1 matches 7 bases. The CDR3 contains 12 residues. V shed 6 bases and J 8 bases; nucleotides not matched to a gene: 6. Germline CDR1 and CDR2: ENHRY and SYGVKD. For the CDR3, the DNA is TGTGCCATCAGCGACAGGGCCGGAGGCTACACCTTC. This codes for CAISDRAGGYTF.

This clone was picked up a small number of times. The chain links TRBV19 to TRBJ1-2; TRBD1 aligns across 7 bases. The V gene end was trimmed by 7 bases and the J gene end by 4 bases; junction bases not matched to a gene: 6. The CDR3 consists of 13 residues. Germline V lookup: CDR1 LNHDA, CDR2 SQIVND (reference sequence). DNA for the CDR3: TGTGCCAGTAACACAGGGGCCTTCTATGGCTACACCTTC. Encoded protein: CASNTGAFYGYTF.

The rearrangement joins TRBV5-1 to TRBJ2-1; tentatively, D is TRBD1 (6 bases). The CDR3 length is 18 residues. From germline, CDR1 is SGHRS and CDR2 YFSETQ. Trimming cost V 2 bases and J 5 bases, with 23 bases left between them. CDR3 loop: CASSFPIAPGTLNNEQFF. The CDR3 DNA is TGCGCCAGCAGCTTCCCCATCGCCCCCGGGACACTCAACAATGAGCAGTTCTTC.

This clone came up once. CDR3 DNA: TGTGCCAGCAGTGGGGGGGTGGTGAACACTGAAGCTTTCTTT. It is translated as CASSGGVVNTEAFF. The chain joins TRBV27 to TRBJ1-1, with D perhaps TRBD1 (5 bases). Trimming removed 5 bases from V and 0 bases from J, with 10 bases in between. The CDR3 is 14 amino acids. CDR1 and CDR2 (germline): MNHEY, SMNVEV (reference sequence).

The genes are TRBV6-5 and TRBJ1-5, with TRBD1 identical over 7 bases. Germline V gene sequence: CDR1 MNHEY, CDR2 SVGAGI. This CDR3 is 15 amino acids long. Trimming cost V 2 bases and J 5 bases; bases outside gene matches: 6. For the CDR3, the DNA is TGTGCCAGCAGTTACGGGGGACAGATTTATCAGCCCCAGCATTTT. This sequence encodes CASSYGGQIYQPQHF.

The CDR3 spells CASSPRGIYGYTF. For the CDR3, the DNA is TGTGCCAGCTCACCCCGGGGGATCTATGGCTACACCTTC. V and J are TRBV18 and TRBJ1-2; D is perhaps TRBD1 (5 bases). The CDR3 runs 13 residues. Per the germline V gene, CDR1 is KGHSH and CDR2 is LQKENI. V lost 3 bases to trimming and J lost 4 bases, with 9 bases between them.